These T cell receptor beta chains were read from a single sample in a study of blood T cell repertoires in COVID-19. The data were produced by immunoSEQ multiplex PCR, yet TCRdb's version contains in-frame clones alone and is incomplete. The repertoire holds around 200,000 clones, roughly nine tenths seen once, with about 2% in the top ten. Specimen: peripheral blood. These receptor sequences come from a woman between 50 and 59 years old with acute or convalescent COVID-19. Both conserved end residues are part of each CDR3. Fields, in order: V gene, J gene, CDR3 protein.

TRBV7-8	TRBJ2-7	CASSLVGGPYEQYF
TRBV7-8	TRBJ1-2	CASSLGDGIYGYTF
TRBV19	TRBJ1-5	CASSLFKPQHF
TRBV18	TRBJ2-2	CASSAIRDGELFF
TRBV7-2	TRBJ2-1	CASSLGQGNEQFF
TRBV30	TRBJ2-5	CAWSVRLNREETQYF
TRBV6-6	TRBJ1-5	CASSLETGGWRNQPQHF
TRBV6-5	TRBJ1-6	CASRTGKKDSPLHF
TRBV2	TRBJ1-6	CASSFSSPLHF
TRBV29-1	TRBJ2-3	CSVREDTDTQYF
TRBV7-9	TRBJ2-1	CASSLLPGEQFF
TRBV6-5	TRBJ2-3	CASSSTSGVMYF
TRBV18	TRBJ2-7	CASSPKRQGGDEQYF
TRBV30	TRBJ1-1	CAWTFRTEAFF
TRBV30	TRBJ1-5	CAWSVGGTGSQGAHF
TRBV10-3	TRBJ1-2	CAISGGDGYTF
TRBV19	TRBJ2-3	CASSIRVGDTQYF
TRBV7-9	TRBJ1-2	CASSLAGGGDGYTF
TRBV24-1	TRBJ2-7	CATSSGTGRYEQYF
TRBV9	TRBJ2-5	CASSVGGALQETQYF
TRBV27	TRBJ2-7	CASSLGRGPTYEQYF
TRBV5-8	TRBJ2-5	CASSEGKTSGGGETQYF